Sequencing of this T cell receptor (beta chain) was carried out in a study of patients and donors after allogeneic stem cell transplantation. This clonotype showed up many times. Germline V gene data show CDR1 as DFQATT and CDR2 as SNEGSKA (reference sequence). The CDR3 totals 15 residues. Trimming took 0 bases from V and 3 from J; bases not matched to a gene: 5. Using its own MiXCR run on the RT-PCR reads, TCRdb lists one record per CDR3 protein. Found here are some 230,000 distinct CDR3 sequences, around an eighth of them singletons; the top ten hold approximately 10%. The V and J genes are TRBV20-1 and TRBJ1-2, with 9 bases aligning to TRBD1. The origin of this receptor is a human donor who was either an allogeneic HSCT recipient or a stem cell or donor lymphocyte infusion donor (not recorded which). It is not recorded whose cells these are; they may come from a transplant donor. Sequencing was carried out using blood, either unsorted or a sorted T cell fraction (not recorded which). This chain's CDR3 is CSARDRTGDYYGYTF. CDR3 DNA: TGCAGTGCTAGAGACCGGACAGGGGACTACTATGGCTACACCTTC.